Detailed here is one TCR beta chain. The record originates from a study of T cell repertoires in ileal Crohn's disease. Study background: Thiopurines (11) or anti-TNF agents (18) were given postoperatively to about half.

Sequencing used immunoSEQ multiplex PCR; TCRdb keeps in-frame clones, though not all of them. This sample has 10,000 to 15,000 clones, with 80% to 90% found just once. Time point of the sample: neoterminal ileum biopsy at postoperative endoscopy, about 6 months after surgery. Adults with ileal or ileocolonic Crohn's disease and an indication for resection were eligible. The V gene's germline CDR1 is SGHAT and CDR2 FQNNGV. V lost 4 bases to trimming and J lost 5 bases; unmatched junction nucleotides: 12. The length of the CDR3 is 16 residues. J is TRBJ2-5 and V is TRBV11-2, with TRBD2 identical over 8 bases. The clonotype originates from an adult with Crohn's disease. Sequencing used ileal tissue. CDR3 coding DNA: TGTGCCAGCAGCTCCCAGGGGAGCGGGGGATTCGAGACCCAGTACTTC. Its translation: CASSSQGSGGFETQYF.